The next 14 T cell receptor beta chains were all read from a single sample in a study of PD-1 blockade in classical Hodgkin lymphoma. Sequencing used immunoSEQ multiplex PCR; TCRdb keeps in-frame clones, though not all of them. Of tens of thousands of clones listed, more than 60% are singletons. Every one of the patients relapsed after autologous stem cell transplantation (brentuximab vedotin exposure was variable). CD4+ T cells were purified from thawed PBMCs by magnetic negative selection. Sequenced material: CD4+ T cells from blood, taken at baseline. These receptors all stem from a human donor with classical Hodgkin lymphoma.

The chain links TRBV7-2 to TRBJ2-3; 11 bases are shared with TRBD2. The length of the CDR3 is 17 residues. Germline V gives CDR1 SGHTA, CDR2 FQGNSA. V was clipped by 1 base and J by 5 bases; unmatched bases: 8. The CDR3, as DNA: TGTGCCAGCAGCTTAGTCTCTAGCGGGGGGCAGGGAGATACGCAGTATTTT. Translated: CASSLVSSGGQGDTQYF.

This chain connects TRBV5-1 to TRBJ1-4, with D perhaps TRBD1 (5 bases). With 0 bases removed from V and 0 bases from J, the gap between germline ends came to 6 bases. CDR3 length equals 15 residues. Per germline, CDR1 SGHRS and CDR2 YFSETQ. The CDR3 is CASSLGQTTNEKLFF. The CDR3 coding sequence is TGCGCCAGCAGCTTGGGACAGACAACTAATGAAAAACTGTTTTTT. Looking up the rest from reference TRBV5-1 and TRBJ1-4 gives the full variable domain: KAGVTQTPRYLIKTRGQQVTLSCSPISGHRSVSWYQQTPGQGLQFLFEYFSETQRNKGNFPGRFSGRQFSNSRSEMNVSTLELGDSALYLCASSLGQTTNEKLFFGSGTQLSVL.

V gene TRBV15 combines with J gene TRBJ1-2, with unresolved D. In germline, CDR1 is LNHNV, CDR2 YYDKDF (reference sequence). The V end was cut by 3 bases, the J end by 1 base, with 12 bases between. The CDR3 consists of 15 residues. The CDR3 bases are TGTGCCACCAGCAGGCGGGTTCTACTTAACTATGGCTACACCTTC. This codes for CATSRRVLLNYGYTF.

The sample holds one count of this clone. The J gene is TRBJ1-5, the V gene TRBV18; D not resolved. Between the trimmed V and J ends, which lost 3 bases and 7 bases, there was a span of 16 bases. The length of the CDR3 is 15 residues. Germline loops: CDR1 KGHSH, CDR2 LQKENI. The CDR3 sequence: CASSPAPLLGQPQHF. In nucleotides, the CDR3 is TGTGCCAGCTCACCGGCCCCTCTTCTAGGCCAGCCCCAGCATTTT.

The rearrangement uses TRBV2 and TRBJ1-3; the match to TRBD1 covers 9 bases. The CDR3 covers 14 residues. The junction had 8 bases not matched to a gene; V was cut back by 6 bases and J by 8 bases. Germline CDR1 SNHLY, CDR2 FYNNEI. The CDR3 nucleotides are TGTGCCAGCAGGGTAGGGACAGGGAAGGACACCATATATTTT. It specifies CASRVGTGKDTIYF.

This clone has a handful of counts. The chain combines TRBV19 with TRBJ1-5; D unresolved. V gave up 4 bases and J gave up 7 bases, with 11 bases separating them. CDR1 is LNHDA, CDR2 SQIVND, per germline (reference sequence). The CDR3 has 13 amino acids. The CDR3 is CASSRRVRQPQHF. CDR3 DNA sequence: TGTGCCAGTAGTAGGAGGGTCCGGCAGCCCCAGCATTTT.

A few counts support this clone. The J gene is TRBJ1-5, the V gene TRBV15; TRBD1 agrees at 7 bases. The trim removed 0 bases at V and 9 bases at J, leaving 11 bases unmatched. The CDR3 is 16 residues long. Germline loops: CDR1 LNHNV, CDR2 YYDKDF (reference sequence). CDR3 nucleotides: TGTGCCACCAGCAGAGATCGGGGGGACAGTACTGGGCCCCAGCATTTT. Its protein product is CATSRDRGDSTGPQHF.

The gene calls are TRBV11-2 and TRBJ2-7, with D unresolved. Germline CDR1 SGHAT, CDR2 FQNNGV. V shed 2 bases and J shed 4 bases, with 15 bases lying between them. CDR3 size: 15 residues. The CDR3 DNA is TGTGCCAGCAGCTTAACCATCCCCACTGCGTACGAGCAGTACTTC. It specifies CASSLTIPTAYEQYF.

This clone appeared once. The V gene is TRBV11-3, the J gene TRBJ2-1; D perhaps matches TRBD1 (5 bases). This CDR3 contains 11 residues. CDR1 SGHNT and CDR2 YENEEA come from the germline V gene. V dropped 2 bases and J dropped 12 bases, with 8 bases sitting between them. CDR3 protein: CASSLQGSQFF. As DNA, the CDR3 is TGTGCCAGCAGCTTACAGGGATCGCAGTTCTTC. The full variable domain, rest sourced from reference TRBV11-3 and TRBJ2-1, is EAGVVQSPRYKIIEKKQPVAFWCNPISGHNTLYWYLQNLGQGPELLIRYENEEAVDDSQLPKDRFSAERLKGVDSTLKIQPAELGDSAVYLCASSLQGSQFFGPGTRLTVL.

This clone occurred a few times. The chain has TRBV9 and TRBJ1-1, with D possibly TRBD1 on 6 matching bases. Trimming took 3 bases from V and 3 from J, leaving 15 bases between them. Germline CDR1 and CDR2: SGDLS and YYNGEE. The CDR3 is 15 residues long. CDR3 residues: CASSAGHAGDTEAFF. The CDR3 coding sequence is TGTGCCAGCAGCGCGGGACATGCAGGAGACACTGAAGCTTTCTTT.

This clone was observed a single time. The rearrangement joins TRBV11-3 to TRBJ1-1, with D hard to call. There are 13 residues in the CDR3. V shed 0 bases and J shed 6 bases, with 8 bases lying between them. The germline V gene has CDR1 SGHNT and CDR2 YENEEA. The CDR3, as DNA: TGTGCCAGCAGCTTAGATCAAGGGTCTGAAGCTTTCTTT. Its translation is CASSLDQGSEAFF.

This clone has just a few counts. The rearrangement uses TRBV5-1 and TRBJ1-1; TRBD1 is a possible D gene (6 bases). Per germline, CDR1 SGHRS and CDR2 YFSETQ. Trimming left V 4 bases short and J 4 bases short, with 11 bases between. This CDR3 contains 13 residues. This chain's CDR3 is CASSGAGATEAFF. The CDR3 nucleotides are TGCGCCAGCAGCGGCGCAGGGGCCACTGAAGCTTTCTTT.

J is TRBJ2-5 and V is TRBV30; the D gene is possibly TRBD1 (6 bases). CDR3 size: 15 residues. Germline CDR1 is GTSNPN and CDR2 is SVGIG (reference sequence). V was cut by 2 bases and J by 1 base, with 14 bases left in between. The DNA for the CDR3 is TGTGCCTGGAGTCGTCCGCAGGGGCGCCAAGAGACCCAGTACTTC. It specifies CAWSRPQGRQETQYF.

The rearrangement links TRBV6-5 to TRBJ2-2; D gene uncertain. From germline, CDR1 is MNHEY and CDR2 SVGAGI. The CDR3 extends over 12 amino acids. Trimming cost V 10 bases and J 0 bases, with 6 bases left between them. CDR3 in DNA: TGTGCCACACTCGCGAACACCGGGGAGCTGTTTTTT. Its protein is CATLANTGELFF.